A selection of T cell receptor beta chains follows, all from one sample in a study of blood T cells in healthy people across ages. TCRdb processed the 5' RACE reads anew with MiXCR; each CDR3 protein has one entry. The sample shows 550,000 to 800,000 distinct CDR3 sequences, over 20% of them seen only once. Sequences were obtained from blood. The source is an older man in good health. CDR3s include the opening cysteine and the closing phenylalanine or tryptophan. The D gene is left open where the match is weak. Some rows have no size entry. The others give once, few or many, or a class for an expanded clone.

. | TRBJ1-2 | TRBV20-1 | . | TGCAGTGCTAGAGATAAGAAGGGGTACTATGGCTACACCTTC | CSARDKKGYYGYTF
TRBD2 | TRBJ2-5 | TRBV20-1 | few | TGCAGTGCTAGAGATCTGGCGGGAGGGCTGGGAGAGACCCAGTACTTC | CSARDLAGGLGETQYF
TRBD2 | TRBJ2-5 | TRBV27 | many | TGTGCCAGCAGTTTCTCAGCGGGGTCCCAGGAGACCCAGTACTTC | CASSFSAGSQETQYF
. | TRBJ2-1 | TRBV19 | few | TGTGCCAGTAGTATGGTTTTGACAGAGGAGCAGTTCTTC | CASSMVLTEEQFF
TRBD2 | TRBJ2-1 | TRBV6-6 | . | TGTGCCAGCAGCTCCGGACTAGCGGGAGCTCTCAATGAGCAGTTCTTC | CASSSGLAGALNEQFF
TRBD1 | TRBJ1-1 | TRBV20-1 | . | TGCAGTGCTACCCATGGACAGGGGGCCTACCGGGCTTTCTTT | CSATHGQGAYRAFF
. | TRBJ2-1 | TRBV29-1 | . | TGCAGCGTAGCAGGGCTAGGGGGGCCCTCCTACAATGAGCAGTTCTTC | CSVAGLGGPSYNEQFF
. | TRBJ2-7 | TRBV7-9 | few | TGTGCCAGCATCCCCCTCGGCGAGTTCTTGGGGGAGCAGTACTTC | CASIPLGEFLGEQYF
. | TRBJ2-4 | TRBV14 | once | TGTGCCAGCAGCCACGGAGAGGGGTACTTC | CASSHGEGYF
. | TRBJ2-5 | TRBV27 | . | TGTGCCAGCAGTCTAGGGGTAGGGTGGCAAGAGACCCAGTACTTC | CASSLGVGWQETQYF
TRBD2 | TRBJ2-1 | TRBV5-6 | . | TGTGCCAGCAGCTTGGCCGGAGTAGCGGGATACAATGAGCAGTTCTTC | CASSLAGVAGYNEQFF
. | TRBJ2-1 | TRBV11-2 | few | TGTGCCAGCAGCACCAGGGAGCAGTTCTTC | CASSTREQFF
. | TRBJ2-1 | TRBV20-1 | few | TGCAGTGCTAGACGGGGGAGCCTCTCCTACAATGAGCAGTTCTTC | CSARRGSLSYNEQFF
. | TRBJ1-2 | TRBV20-1 | . | TGCAGTGCTAGAGATGTCGCAGGGTACTATGGCTACACCTTC | CSARDVAGYYGYTF
TRBD1 | TRBJ2-7 | TRBV14 | . | TGTGCCAGCAGCCAAGTGGCAGGGGGCTCCTACGAGCAGTACTTC | CASSQVAGGSYEQYF
TRBD2 | TRBJ2-7 | TRBV6-1 | . | TGTGCCAGCAGTGGACCGGGACTAGCGGGAGGGCCCCAGTACTTC | CASSGPGLAGGPQYF
TRBD2 | TRBJ2-1 | TRBV7-3 | . | TGTGCCAGCAGCACCCGACGGGGAGGGTACAATGAGCAGTTCTTC | CASSTRRGGYNEQFF
. | TRBJ2-1 | TRBV29-1 | . | TGCAGCGTTTGGGACCGATACGATGAGCAGTTCTTC | CSVWDRYDEQFF
. | TRBJ2-2 | TRBV5-1 | . | TGCGCCAGCGGACTTGAGACCACCGGGGAGCTGTTTTTT | CASGLETTGELFF
. | TRBJ1-1 | TRBV3-1 | few | TGTGCCAGCAGCCAAGAGATAGTACAGGGCGGAGCTTTCTTT | CASSQEIVQGGAFF
. | TRBJ2-1 | TRBV2 | . | TGTGCCAGCACTGGAGCTGGGACTCCCCGGCAGTTCTTC | CASTGAGTPRQFF
TRBD2 | TRBJ2-1 | TRBV6-1 | . | TGTGCCAGCAGACCCCCGACTAGCGGGAACCAACACAATGAGCAGTTCTTC | CASRPPTSGNQHNEQFF
TRBD1 | TRBJ2-3 | TRBV6-2/TRBV6-3 | few | TGTGCCAGCAGTGATCCGGGACAGGGGGTTTCAGATACGCAGTATTTT | CASSDPGQGVSDTQYF
. | TRBJ2-1 | TRBV20-1 | few | TGCAGTGCTAGGGAGAGAGCATCCTACAATGAGCAGTTCTTC | CSARERASYNEQFF
. | TRBJ2-5 | TRBV7-8 | many | TGTGCCAGCAGCCAGGACAGAAAAGAGACCCAGTACTTC | CASSQDRKETQYF
. | TRBJ2-7 | TRBV20-1 | . | TGCAGTGCTTCCGTTCAGGGAGCCCTTCTCGAGCAGTACTTC | CSASVQGALLEQYF
TRBD1 | TRBJ2-3 | TRBV7-2 | . | TGTGCCAGCAGCTTAGGGGCAGGGGGTTTTTCGGATACGCAGTATTTT | CASSLGAGGFSDTQYF
TRBD2 | TRBJ2-7 | TRBV14 | . | TGTGCCAGCAGCCAAGAGAGTGGCGGGAGGAACGAGCAGTACTTC | CASSQESGGRNEQYF
TRBD1 | TRBJ1-1 | TRBV7-9 | . | TGTGCCAGCAGCTCAACCGGGACAGCGAACACTGAAGCTTTCTTT | CASSSTGTANTEAFF
. | TRBJ2-3 | TRBV3-1 | few | TGTGCCAGCAGCCAAAGAGAGCTGGCTAGCGCGCGACGCACAGATACGCAGTATTTT | CASSQRELASARRTDTQYF
. | TRBJ2-5 | TRBV25-1 | . | TGTGCCAGCAGTGAATCGGGGAGTTTATTCGGGGAGACCCAGTACTTC | CASSESGSLFGETQYF
. | TRBJ2-1 | TRBV10-3 | few | TGTGCCATCATAAGAGGTCAAGATTACAATGAGCAGTTCTTC | CAIIRGQDYNEQFF
. | TRBJ2-1 | TRBV2 | . | TGTGCCAGCAGGGTCGTAAGAGACGAGCAGTTCTTC | CASRVVRDEQFF
TRBD1 | TRBJ1-1 | TRBV27 | many | TGTGCCAGCAGTACGGGACAGGGACATGTCGGGGTCACTGAAGCTTTCTTT | CASSTGQGHVGVTEAFF
. | TRBJ2-7 | TRBV13 | . | TGTGCCAGCAGCGCAGGGACCGAGCAGTACTTC | CASSAGTEQYF
TRBD1 | TRBJ2-7 | TRBV7-2 | . | TGTGCCAGCAGCTTAACCGGGACAGGGGTAAACGAGCAGTACTTC | CASSLTGTGVNEQYF
TRBD1 | TRBJ1-1 | TRBV2 | few | TGTGCCAGCGGGACAGGGCGCGGCACTGAAGCTTTCTTT | CASGTGRGTEAFF
TRBD1 | TRBJ1-2 | TRBV9 | few | TGTGCCAGCAGCCCGGGACAGGGGGCAATCGGTGGCTACACTTTC | CASSPGQGAIGGYTF
. | TRBJ2-1 | TRBV18 | . | TGTGCCAGCTCACCAACTAGACAGACCAACAATGAGCAGTTCTTC | CASSPTRQTNNEQFF
TRBD1 | TRBJ2-2 | TRBV2 | many | TGTGCCAGCAGGGGACAGGGGGCCACCGGGGAGCTGTTTTTT | CASRGQGATGELFF
. | TRBJ2-4 | TRBV2 | . | TGTGCCAGCAGTGAAGAAGGCTCGGATAAAAACATTCAGTACTTC | CASSEEGSDKNIQYF
. | TRBJ1-1 | TRBV29-1 | . | TGCAGCGTTACAGGGATAGCCACTGAAGCTTTCTTT | CSVTGIATEAFF
. | TRBJ1-2 | TRBV29-1 | few | TGCTCTGCGGAGGGTGGGCCCTATGGCTACACCTTC | CSAEGGPYGYTF
. | TRBJ2-7 | TRBV24-1 | few | TGTGCCACCAGTGATTTGATCGAGCAGTACTTC | CATSDLIEQYF
. | TRBJ2-4 | TRBV7-2 | . | TGTGCCAGCAGCAAGACTAAGTCGAGAGACATTCAGTACTTC | CASSKTKSRDIQYF
. | TRBJ2-7 | TRBV15 | . | TGTGCCACCAGCAGAGATCGTGCGGTGGCGGAGCAGTGCTTC | CATSRDRAVAEQCF
TRBD2 | TRBJ2-2 | TRBV9 | . | TGTGCCAGCAGCGTAGCTCCTAGCGGGGGCACCGGGGAGCTGTTTTTT | CASSVAPSGGTGELFF
TRBD1 | TRBJ1-2 | TRBV12-3/TRBV12-4 | few | TGTGCCAGCAGTCCTCCGGGACAGGGGTCCCCTGGCTACACCTTC | CASSPPGQGSPGYTF